The 27 T cell receptor beta chains below all came from one sample that was sequenced in a study of CD8 T cells in Susac syndrome (dated by TCRdb to between 2018 and 2021). Receptor amplification or capture employed the immunoSEQ multiplex PCR assay. RNA was extracted using the RNeasy kit, and about 0.45 to 1 ug of the RNA was reverse transcribed with random hexamers. TCRdb cleaned the public reads at Q25 with fastp, built clones with MiXCR and kept in-frame beta chains. Every entry covers one CDR3 protein and lists the most common genes and DNA from its rows. This sample is represented by about 90,000 distinct CDR3 sequences; 90% to 95% of them were singletons. Of the sample, approximately 0.31% falls within the top ten clones. Specimen: CD8+ T cells from PBMCs. The origin of the receptors is a human donor in good health.

V and J are TRBV27 and TRBJ2-7; perhaps TRBD2 as D (5 bases). Trimming left V 6 bases short and J 2 bases short, with 14 bases between. Germline lookup yields CDR1 MNHEY and CDR2 SMNVEV (reference sequence). The CDR3 runs to 14 residues. CDR3 bases: TGTGCCAGCAGGATGAGGGTTTTCCCCTACGAGCAGTACTTC. Amino acid sequence: CASRMRVFPYEQYF.

V is TRBV19 and J is TRBJ2-3; D tentatively reads TRBD1 or TRBD2 (5 bases each). V was cut by 2 bases and J by 0 bases, with 12 bases left in between. The CDR3 is made up of 16 amino acids. CDR1 and CDR2 (germline): LNHDA, SQIVND (reference sequence). CDR3 DNA sequence: TGTGCCAGTAGTATATCAGGGAGCTCTAGCACAGATACGCAGTATTTT. Residues: CASSISGSSSTDTQYF.

In its sample, this clonotype was seen once. The rearrangement links TRBV4-1 to TRBJ2-1; D remains unclear. Trimming pared 0 bases from V and 4 bases from J, leaving 7 bases between. CDR3 length: 14 amino acids. Germline CDR1 reads MGHRA; CDR2 reads YSYEKL. Here the CDR3 DNA reads TGCGCCAGCAGCCAAGAAGAAGATTACAATGAGCAGTTCTTC. Protein sequence: CASSQEEDYNEQFF.

V gene TRBV20-1 combines with J gene TRBJ2-5; TRBD2 matches 12 bases. V dropped 2 bases and J dropped 5; count of bases not matched to a gene: 9. The CDR3 is made up of 16 amino acids. In germline, CDR1 is DFQATT, CDR2 SNEGSKA (reference sequence). The chain's CDR3 is CSARSKLAGGSETQYF. CDR3 nucleotide sequence: TGCAGTGCTAGAAGTAAACTAGCGGGGGGTAGTGAGACCCAGTACTTC.

The J gene is TRBJ1-5, the V gene TRBV2; unclear D gene. Germline CDR1 reads SNHLY; CDR2 reads FYNNEI. This CDR3 region has 15 residues. V was shortened by 3 bases and J by 5 bases, with 14 bases between the two germline ends. The CDR3 DNA follows: TGTGCCAGCAGTGAGGGCAGCAGGACCGATCAGCCCCAGCATTTT. It yields the protein CASSEGSRTDQPQHF.

The chain couples TRBV20-1 to TRBJ2-1; D is ambiguous. This CDR3 has 14 amino acids. Per germline, CDR1 DFQATT and CDR2 SNEGSKA (reference sequence). V lost 2 bases and J 9 bases, leaving 17 bases between the germline ends. The CDR3 coding sequence is TGCAGTGCTAGATCGCCGACTTTCTCGATTGAGCAGTTCTTC. It yields the protein CSARSPTFSIEQFF.

The V gene is TRBV13, the J gene TRBJ2-5, with 11 bases matching TRBD2. CDR1 is PRHDT, CDR2 FYEKMQ, per germline (reference sequence). The CDR3 totals 15 residues. J was trimmed by 2 bases and V by 5 bases; bases with no gene match: 4. The CDR3 loop reads CASSHLAGGQETQYF. The DNA for the CDR3 is TGTGCCAGCAGCCATCTAGCGGGGGGACAAGAGACCCAGTACTTC. Variable domain in full (rest from reference TRBV13 and TRBJ2-5): AAGVIQSPRHLIKEKRETATLKCYPIPRHDTVYWYQQGPGQDPQFLISFYEKMQSDKGSIPDRFSAQQFSDYHSELNMSSLELGDSALYFCASSHLAGGQETQYFGPGTRLLVL.

V gene TRBV2 combines with J gene TRBJ2-5; 8 positions match TRBD2. V lost 3 bases, J lost 1 base, and 4 bases stayed unmatched. This CDR3 is built from 15 residues. Germline CDR1 is SNHLY and CDR2 is FYNNEI. The CDR3 sequence: CASSELLAGQETQYF. In DNA form, the CDR3 reads TGTGCCAGCAGTGAGTTGCTAGCGGGCCAAGAGACCCAGTACTTC.

This chain uses TRBV3-1 with TRBJ1-2, with TRBD1 identical over 9 bases. CDR1 and CDR2 (germline): LGHDT, YNNKEL (reference sequence). The V gene end was trimmed by 4 bases and the J gene end by 8 bases; junction bases not matched to a gene: 11. CDR3 size: 15 residues. The CDR3 DNA reads TGTGCCAGCAGCCGAACTCAACAGGGGGCGGGGGGCTACACCTTC. Translated, it gives CASSRTQQGAGGYTF.

The chain has TRBV6-1 and TRBJ2-7; the D gene is possibly TRBD1 (5 bases). The CDR3 contains 12 residues. With 5 bases removed from V and 3 bases from J, the gap between germline ends came to 8 bases. Per the germline V gene, CDR1 is MNHNS and CDR2 is SASEGT. The CDR3 DNA reads TGTGCCAGCAGTAAAGACAGCTACGAGCAGTACTTC. Translating it yields CASSKDSYEQYF.

The gene calls are TRBV5-6 and TRBJ2-1, with 10 bases aligning to TRBD1. Germline V gene sequence: CDR1 SGHDT, CDR2 YYEEEE. V lost 0 bases and J lost 4; bases outside the gene matches: 1. This CDR3 spans 15 amino acids. The DNA of the CDR3 is TGTGCCAGCAGCTTGGGACAGGGGGCATACAATGAGCAGTTCTTC. Its protein product is CASSLGQGAYNEQFF.

The V and J genes are TRBV6-5 and TRBJ1-6; D gene unclear. Germline V CDR1 and CDR2: MNHEY, SVGAGI. Trimming cost V 0 bases and J 4 bases, with 13 bases left between them. The CDR3 covers 17 residues. The CDR3 coding sequence is TGTGCCAGCAGTTACTCGAAAGGGCCAGATTATAATTCACCCCTCCACTTT. Its translation: CASSYSKGPDYNSPLHF.

The rearrangement joins TRBV20-1 to TRBJ1-2; D might be TRBD1 (5 bases). The V and J ends lost 2 bases and 7 bases respectively, with 8 bases between them. The CDR3 extends over 11 amino acids. Germline V CDR1 and CDR2: DFQATT, SNEGSKA (reference sequence). CDR3 bases: TGCAGTGCTAGAACAGGCTTTGGCTACACCTTC. Amino acid sequence: CSARTGFGYTF.

The chain uses TRBV15 and TRBJ2-7, with D possibly being TRBD1 (6 bases). This CDR3 contains 15 residues. The V gene lost 0 bases and the J gene lost 6 bases, with 15 bases spanning the gap. Germline values: CDR1 LNHNV, CDR2 YYDKDF (reference sequence). CDR3 residues: CATSRDQQGSREQYF. The CDR3 nucleotides are TGTGCCACCAGCAGAGACCAACAGGGTTCCCGCGAGCAGTACTTC.

The chain recombines TRBV29-1 with TRBJ2-1, with no clear D. Germline lookup yields CDR1 SQVTM and CDR2 ANQGSEA. The CDR3 runs to 14 residues. Trimming cost V 6 bases and J 6 bases, with 18 bases left between them. CDR3 DNA sequence: TGCAGCGTGGAAACCTTAACTCCGGGCAATGAGCAGTTCTTC. As protein: CSVETLTPGNEQFF.

This chain connects TRBV12-3 or TRBV12-4 to TRBJ2-7; 8 positions match TRBD1. Losses at the gene ends were 5 bases for V and 1 base for J; bases not matched to a gene: 10. This CDR3 contains 16 residues. The CDR3, as DNA: TGTGCCAGCAGTCCCGGGACAGGCCCTATATCCTACGAGCAGTACTTC. Translated, it gives CASSPGTGPISYEQYF.

This clonotype was recorded a few times. J is TRBJ1-1 and V is TRBV9; perhaps TRBD1 as D (5 bases). Germline assignment: CDR1 SGDLS and CDR2 YYNGEE. V lost 3 bases, J lost 4 bases, and 10 bases lay in between. The CDR3 is made up of 13 amino acids. The CDR3 region is CASSAWGVTEAFF. The DNA of the CDR3 is TGTGCCAGCAGCGCCTGGGGGGTCACTGAAGCTTTCTTT.

The chain carries TRBV11-2 and TRBJ2-1; TRBD2 aligns across 13 bases. With 3 bases clipped from V and 4 bases from J, the junction kept 6 bases outside the gene matches. The CDR3 has 17 amino acids. CDR1 is SGHAT, CDR2 FQNNGV, per germline. In DNA form, the CDR3 reads TGTGCCAGCAGCTTTCCGGGACTAGCGGGGAAATACAATGAGCAGTTCTTC. Translating gives CASSFPGLAGKYNEQFF.

The chain joins TRBV7-8 to TRBJ2-1, with D tentatively TRBD1 (6 bases). Germline values: CDR1 SGHVS, CDR2 FQNEAQ. CDR3 size: 13 residues. The V end lost 8 bases, the J end lost 6 bases, and 14 bases lay between the germline ends. The CDR3 loop reads CASWDTRVNEQFF. The CDR3 DNA reads as TGTGCCAGCTGGGACACTCGGGTCAATGAGCAGTTCTTC.

V is TRBV19 and J is TRBJ1-1; D is unclear. The length of the CDR3 is 13 residues. Germline loops: CDR1 LNHDA, CDR2 SQIVND (reference sequence). The ends were cut back, 7 bases at V and 2 bases at J, with 11 bases in the middle. This CDR3 is CASKQTGNTEAFF. The CDR3, as DNA: TGTGCCAGTAAACAAACCGGTAACACTGAAGCTTTCTTT.

The CDR3 here is CAGTWTESSYEQYF. For the CDR3, the DNA is TGTGCCGGGACCTGGACAGAGAGCTCCTACGAGCAGTACTTC. The J gene is TRBJ2-7, the V gene TRBV30, with D maybe TRBD1 (6 bases). The germline CDR1 and CDR2 sequences are GTSNPN and SVGIG (reference sequence). Trimming cost V 8 bases and J 0 bases, with 17 bases left between them. The CDR3 spans 14 residues.

The rearrangement uses TRBV25-1 and TRBJ1-2, with unresolved D. CDR3 size: 14 residues. With 1 base removed from V and 4 bases from J, the gap between germline ends came to 10 bases. The V gene's germline CDR1 is MGHDK and CDR2 SYGVNS. In DNA form, the CDR3 reads TGTGCCAGCAGTGAATGGGATTCGCGCTATGGCTACACCTTC. The encoded protein is CASSEWDSRYGYTF.

The count of this clonotype is one. The J gene is TRBJ2-4, the V gene TRBV15, with 10 bases fitting TRBD1. Looked up from germline, CDR1 is LNHNV and CDR2 is YYDKDF (reference sequence). V trimming: 5 bases; J trimming: 8 bases; junction bases outside the gene matches: 9. This CDR3 has 15 amino acids. The CDR3 spells CATSPRTGGMDIQYF. For the CDR3, the DNA is TGTGCCACCAGCCCACGGACAGGGGGGATGGACATTCAGTACTTC. The full variable domain, in which reference TRBV15 and TRBJ2-4 provide the parts outside the CDR3, is DAMVIQNPRYQVTQFGKPVTLSCSQTLNHNVMYWYQQKSSQAPKLLFHYYDKDFNNEADTPDNFQSRRPNTSFCFLDIRSPGLGDTAMYLCATSPRTGGMDIQYFGAGTRLSVL.

The gene calls are TRBV9 and TRBJ2-2; 8 bases fit TRBD1. The CDR3 runs to 17 residues. Losses at the gene ends were 4 bases for V and 7 bases for J; bases not matched to a gene: 15. Germline V CDR1 and CDR2: SGDLS, YYNGEE. The CDR3 bases are TGTGCCAGCAGCCCCACGGGGGCAGGGGGCGAGTTCGGGGAGCTGTTTTTT. Translating gives CASSPTGAGGEFGELFF. Based on the CDR3 plus reference TRBV9 and TRBJ2-2, the full variable domain is DSGVTQTPKHLITATGQRVTLRCSPRSGDLSVYWYQQSLDQGLQFLIQYYNGEERAKGNILERFSAQQFPDLHSELNLSSLELGDSALYFCASSPTGAGGEFGELFFGEGSRLTVL.

The gene calls are TRBV2 and TRBJ2-2; perhaps TRBD2 as D (7 bases). CDR1 and CDR2 from the germline V gene are SNHLY and FYNNEI. V was trimmed by 11 bases and J by 3 bases, leaving 19 bases between them. The CDR3 contains 15 residues. The CDR3: CALAREGGDTGELFF. The CDR3 DNA follows: TGTGCCCTAGCCCGGGAAGGGGGGGACACCGGGGAGCTGTTTTTT.

This clonotype has only one observation. The chain employs TRBV20-1 and TRBJ1-4, with D perhaps TRBD1 (5 bases). CDR3 size: 15 residues. Trimming removed 2 bases at V and 5 bases at J, with 15 bases between. The germline V gene has CDR1 DFQATT and CDR2 SNEGSKA (reference sequence). The CDR3 region is CSARPPETVNEKLFF. CDR3 coding DNA: TGCAGTGCTAGACCCCCTGAGACAGTGAATGAAAAACTGTTTTTT.

The V gene is TRBV13, the J gene TRBJ2-3; D ambiguous. Germline CDR1 and CDR2: PRHDT and FYEKMQ (reference sequence). V was pared by 3 bases and J by 2 bases, with 6 bases between. CDR3 length: 13 residues. The CDR3 here is CASSFGITDTQYF. CDR3 DNA: TGTGCCAGCAGCTTTGGCATCACAGATACGCAGTATTTT. Drawing the rest from reference TRBV13 and TRBJ2-3, the complete variable domain is AAGVIQSPRHLIKEKRETATLKCYPIPRHDTVYWYQQGPGQDPQFLISFYEKMQSDKGSIPDRFSAQQFSDYHSELNMSSLELGDSALYFCASSFGITDTQYFGPGTRLTVL.